One sample yielded the 23 T cell receptor beta chains listed below, sequenced in a study of shared clonotypes between healthy human individuals. Method: immunoSEQ multiplex PCR; TCRdb's copy keeps in-frame clones and lacks some. There are approximately 710,000 clones in the sample; 90% occur only once, and 30% to 40% lies in the top ten. Sequencing was done on a sample of memory CD8+ T cells from PBMCs. The subset denotes: CD45RO+ cells pooled with CCR7-negative TemRA cells. The receptor set was obtained from a man younger than 30 in good health. Some clones in this sample may be carry-over from other donors' samples.

V and J are TRBV4-1 and TRBJ1-5, with TRBD1 identical over 7 bases. V was pared by 2 bases and J by 4 bases, with 11 bases of the junction left unmatched. Germline lookup yields CDR1 MGHRA and CDR2 YSYEKL. This CDR3 comprises 17 residues. The CDR3 protein is CASSQNHRGVVNQPQHF. The CDR3 coding sequence is TGCGCCAGCAGCCAAAACCACAGGGGAGTGGTGAATCAGCCCCAGCATTTT.

The V and J genes are TRBV13 and TRBJ2-7; TRBD1 is a possible D gene (5 bases). Between the trimmed V and J ends, which lost 4 bases and 3 bases, there was a span of 16 bases. CDR1 and CDR2 from the germline V gene are PRHDT and FYEKMQ (reference sequence). CDR3 length equals 15 residues. The chain's CDR3 is CASSSLGSGIYEQYF. In nucleotides, the CDR3 is TGTGCCAGCAGCTCCCTGGGGTCAGGGATCTACGAGCAGTACTTC.

J is TRBJ1-1 and V is TRBV28; D remains unclear. The CDR3 totals 14 residues. V was shortened by 4 bases and J by 0 bases, with 9 bases between the two germline ends. Germline CDR1 MDHEN, CDR2 SYDVKM. The CDR3 DNA reads TGTGCCAGCAGTTCCCGGAGTATGAACACTGAAGCTTTCTTT. Residues: CASSSRSMNTEAFF.

This chain uses TRBV30 with TRBJ2-7; 10 nucleotides match TRBD1. With 1 base clipped from V and 3 bases from J, the junction kept 6 bases outside the gene matches. Germline CDR1 and CDR2: GTSNPN and SVGIG (reference sequence). CDR3 length: 15 amino acids. CDR3 DNA sequence: TGTGCCTGGAGTGGGGGACAGGGGAGTATCTACGAGCAGTACTTC. As protein: CAWSGGQGSIYEQYF.

The CDR3 loop reads CASSPHHDAGTEAFF. The CDR3 bases are TGTGCCAGCAGTCCTCACCACGACGCGGGCACTGAAGCTTTCTTT. The chain employs TRBV9 and TRBJ1-1; D is unresolved. V lost 5 bases and J 4 bases, leaving 18 bases between the germline ends. This CDR3 contains 15 residues. CDR1 is SGDLS, CDR2 YYNGEE, per germline. The whole variable domain, filled in from reference TRBV9 and TRBJ1-1, reads DSGVTQTPKHLITATGQRVTLRCSPRSGDLSVYWYQQSLDQGLQFLIQYYNGEERAKGNILERFSAQQFPDLHSELNLSSLELGDSALYFCASSPHHDAGTEAFFGQGTRLTVV.

This clone was seen only a few times. The V and J genes are TRBV6-1 and TRBJ2-2; D remains ambiguous. The CDR3 contains 14 residues. CDR1 MNHNS and CDR2 SASEGT come from the germline V gene. Trimming pared 6 bases from V and 5 bases from J, leaving 13 bases between. This CDR3 reads CASSGSPRTGELFF. DNA for the CDR3: TGTGCCAGCAGCGGATCCCCTCGAACCGGGGAGCTGTTTTTT.

As to this clone: This CDR3 is also generated by other DNA sequences in the sample. This chain joins TRBV4-3 and TRBJ1-3; 9 bases fit TRBD1. The CDR3 consists of 15 residues. Germline V CDR1 and CDR2: LGHNA, YSLEER. J lost 1 base, V lost 3 bases, and 1 base had no gene match. The CDR3 protein is CASSQGTGSGNTIYF. The CDR3 DNA reads as TGCGCCAGCAGCCAGGGGACAGGGTCTGGAAACACCATATATTTT.

A remark on this clone: At the DNA level, this CDR3 is encoded by other sequences in the same sample as well. The rearrangement links TRBV19 to TRBJ2-1, with TRBD2 matching 13 bases. J lost 4 bases, V lost 3 bases, and 3 bases had no gene match. The CDR3 extends over 16 amino acids. The V gene's germline CDR1 is LNHDA and CDR2 SQIVND (reference sequence). The CDR3 bases are TGTGCCAGTAGTATTGTGGGACTAGCGGGGTACAATGAGCAGTTCTTC. This sequence encodes CASSIVGLAGYNEQFF. The full variable domain, rest sourced from reference TRBV19 and TRBJ2-1, is DGGITQSPKYLFRKEGQNVTLSCEQNLNHDAMYWYRQDPGQGLRLIYYSQIVNDFQKGDIAEGYSVSREKKESFPLTVTSAQKNPTAFYLCASSIVGLAGYNEQFFGPGTRLTVL.

This chain uses TRBV19 with TRBJ1-1; D is undetermined. The CDR3 sequence is 12 residues long. V shed 7 bases and J shed 13 bases, with 19 bases lying between them. The germline gives CDR1 LNHDA, CDR2 SQIVND (reference sequence). The CDR3 reads CASTYGVRSIFF. The CDR3 DNA sequence: TGTGCCAGTACTTACGGGGTGCGATCGATTTTCTTT.

This chain joins TRBV27 and TRBJ1-1; TRBD1 matches 7 bases. The V gene's germline CDR1 is MNHEY and CDR2 SMNVEV (reference sequence). Germline trimming cut 2 bases from V and 3 bases from J; bases unmatched to any gene: 3. The CDR3 runs 14 residues. DNA for the CDR3: TGTGCCAGCAGTTTACCCAGGGGGGACACTGAAGCTTTCTTT. This encodes CASSLPRGDTEAFF.

The rearrangement uses TRBV5-1 and TRBJ2-5; D uncertain. V was trimmed by 1 base and J by 7 bases, leaving 14 bases between them. The CDR3 length is 14 residues. CDR1 SGHRS and CDR2 YFSETQ come from the germline V gene. CDR3: CASSLLMTDRTQYF. Here the CDR3 DNA reads TGCGCCAGCAGCTTGCTGATGACTGACCGGACCCAGTACTTC.

The chain carries TRBV7-6 and TRBJ2-7, with D possibly matching TRBD2 (5 bases). There are 14 residues in the CDR3. The V gene lost 5 bases and the J gene lost 4 bases, with 15 bases spanning the gap. Germline V gene lookup returns CDR1 SGHVS and CDR2 FNYEAQ. As DNA, the CDR3 is TGTGCCAGCAGCCCACTCGAGGGCTCGTACGAGCAGTACTTC. Residues: CASSPLEGSYEQYF.

This chain joins TRBV28 and TRBJ2-3; 14 positions match TRBD2. J was trimmed by 5 bases and V by 6 bases; bases with no gene match: 7. The CDR3 length is 16 residues. CDR1 is MDHEN, CDR2 SYDVKM, per germline. CDR3 nucleotide sequence: TGTGCCAGCAGCTCGGGACTAGCGGGGGTCCAAGATACGCAGTATTTT. This sequence encodes CASSSGLAGVQDTQYF.

The chain is built from TRBV6-5 and TRBJ2-3, with D uncertain. The germline V gene encodes CDR1 MNHEY and CDR2 SVGAGI. CDR3 size: 14 residues. Trimming shortened V by 0 bases and J by 4 bases, and 8 bases separated the two germline ends. The CDR3, as DNA: TGTGCCAGCAGTTACTCGACGCAACCAGATACGCAGTATTTT. Translating gives CASSYSTQPDTQYF.

CDR3 coding DNA: TGTGCCACCTCCTTAGATCTGGCGGGACATGAGCAGTTCTTC. This sequence encodes CATSLDLAGHEQFF. The chain recombines TRBV15 with TRBJ2-1, with D maybe TRBD2 (6 bases). This CDR3 has 14 amino acids. The germline V and J ends were trimmed by 8 bases and 8 bases, with 19 bases remaining between them. From germline, CDR1 is LNHNV and CDR2 YYDKDF (reference sequence).

This chain links TRBV13 with TRBJ2-5, with D unresolved. The CDR3 consists of 15 residues. Germline CDR1 is PRHDT and CDR2 is FYEKMQ (reference sequence). V lost 0 bases and J 5 bases, leaving 13 bases between the germline ends. CDR3: CASSLGLRFGETQYF. The CDR3 DNA is TGTGCCAGCAGCTTAGGCCTCAGATTCGGGGAGACCCAGTACTTC. The variable domain in full, with the rest retrieved from reference TRBV13 and TRBJ2-5, is AAGVIQSPRHLIKEKRETATLKCYPIPRHDTVYWYQQGPGQDPQFLISFYEKMQSDKGSIPDRFSAQQFSDYHSELNMSSLELGDSALYFCASSLGLRFGETQYFGPGTRLLVL.

The V call is TRBV19, the J call TRBJ1-2, with D tentatively TRBD1 (6 bases). The CDR3 covers 14 residues. Germline lookup yields CDR1 LNHDA and CDR2 SQIVND (reference sequence). The ends were cut back, 1 base at V and 5 bases at J, with 11 bases in the middle. The CDR3 sequence: CASSIGGAHYGYTF. CDR3 DNA: TGTGCCAGTAGTATAGGGGGGGCGCATTATGGCTACACCTTC.

This clone was counted once. Sequence at one end of the junction differs from germline and may be a read error. The chain is built from TRBV7-8 and TRBJ1-5, with D perhaps matching TRBD1 (5 bases). The CDR3 sequence is 16 residues long. CDR1 is SGHVS and CDR2 is FQNEAQ in the germline V gene. This CDR3 is CASSFFPPGANRPQHF. CDR3 in DNA: TGTGCCAGCAGCTTTTTTCCTCCCGGGGCTAATCGGCCCCAGCATTTT.

The chain couples TRBV6-5 to TRBJ1-1; D is perhaps TRBD1 (6 bases). From germline, CDR1 is MNHEY and CDR2 SVGAGI. V dropped 2 bases and J dropped 3 bases, with 13 bases sitting between them. The CDR3 has 15 amino acids. CDR3 in amino acids: CASSYGGHMDTEAFF. CDR3 coding DNA: TGTGCCAGCAGTTACGGGGGGCACATGGACACTGAAGCTTTCTTT.

V is TRBV5-5 and J is TRBJ1-5; 7 bases map to TRBD1. CDR3 size: 16 residues. Trimming took 0 bases from V and 6 from J; bases not matched to a gene: 9. Germline lookup yields CDR1 SGHKS and CDR2 YYEKEE (reference sequence). The CDR3 DNA follows: TGTGCCAGCAGCTTGGGGTTCACAGGGGCGGCTCAGCCCCAGCATTTT. This sequence encodes CASSLGFTGAAQPQHF.

A single count supports this clone. The V call is TRBV7-6, the J call TRBJ2-1, with TRBD2 as a possible D gene (5 bases). This CDR3 comprises 15 residues. The V gene's germline CDR1 is SGHVS and CDR2 FNYEAQ. The germline V and J ends were trimmed by 5 bases and 0 bases, with 11 bases remaining between them. The CDR3 coding sequence is TGTGCCAGCAGCCCGGACTGGGGCTCCTACAATGAGCAGTTCTTC. Its protein product is CASSPDWGSYNEQFF.

This chain's CDR3 is CASSLEAGIYNEQFF. In DNA, the CDR3 is TGTGCCAGCAGTTTGGAGGCGGGGATCTACAATGAGCAGTTCTTC. The J gene is TRBJ2-1, the V gene TRBV28, with D tentatively TRBD2 (6 bases). Germline loops: CDR1 MDHEN, CDR2 SYDVKM. This CDR3 has 15 residues. V was shortened by 3 bases and J by 3 bases, with 12 bases between the two germline ends.

CDR3 region: CASRQFTYNEQFF. Written as DNA, the CDR3 is TGTGCCAGCAGACAATTTACCTACAATGAGCAGTTCTTC. This chain connects TRBV27 to TRBJ2-1; no firm D call. Deletions cut 6 bases from V and 2 bases from J, with 8 bases between. Germline CDR1 is MNHEY and CDR2 is SMNVEV (reference sequence). The CDR3 sequence is 13 residues long.